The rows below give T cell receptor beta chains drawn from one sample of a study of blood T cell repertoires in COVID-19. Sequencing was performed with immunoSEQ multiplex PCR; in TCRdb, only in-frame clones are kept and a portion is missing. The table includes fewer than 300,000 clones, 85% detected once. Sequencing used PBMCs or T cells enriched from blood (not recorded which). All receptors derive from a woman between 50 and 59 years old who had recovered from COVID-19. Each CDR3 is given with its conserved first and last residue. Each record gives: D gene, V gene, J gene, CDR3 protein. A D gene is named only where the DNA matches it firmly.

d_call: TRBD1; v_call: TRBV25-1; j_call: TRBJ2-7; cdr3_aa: CASSDIGQGSNDEQYF
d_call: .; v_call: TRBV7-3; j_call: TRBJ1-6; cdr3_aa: CASSAGLTNSPLHF
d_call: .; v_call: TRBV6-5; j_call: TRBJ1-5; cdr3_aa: CASSLAGGVNQPQHF
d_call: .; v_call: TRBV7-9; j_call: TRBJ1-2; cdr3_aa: CASSLESRQTSPFYGYTF
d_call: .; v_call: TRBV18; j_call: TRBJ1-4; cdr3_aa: CASSPAQALKEKLFF
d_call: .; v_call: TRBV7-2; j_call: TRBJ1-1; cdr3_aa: CASSSYLRNTEAFF
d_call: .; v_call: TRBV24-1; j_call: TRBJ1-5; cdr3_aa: CATSDRGFRQPQHF
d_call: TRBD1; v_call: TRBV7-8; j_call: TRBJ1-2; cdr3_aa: CASSLGQGVNYGYTF
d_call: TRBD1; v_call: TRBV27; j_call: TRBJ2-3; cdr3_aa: CASSSIIGGLGGDTQYF
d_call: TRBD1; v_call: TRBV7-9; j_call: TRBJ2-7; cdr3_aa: CASSPRTGREQYF
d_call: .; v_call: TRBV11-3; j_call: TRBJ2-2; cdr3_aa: CASSLDPGVRQGPYTGELFF
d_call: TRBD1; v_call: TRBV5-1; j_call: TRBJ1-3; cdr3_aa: CASRFDRGRGNTIYF
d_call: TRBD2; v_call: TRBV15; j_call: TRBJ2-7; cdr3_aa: CATSRDPEGGRNEQYF
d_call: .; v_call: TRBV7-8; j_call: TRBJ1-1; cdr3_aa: CASSPRASSVAFF
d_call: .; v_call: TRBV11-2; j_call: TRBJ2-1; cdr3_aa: CASSWRTGSYNEQFF
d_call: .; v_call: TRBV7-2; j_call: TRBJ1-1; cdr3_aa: CASSSDRRVGAFF
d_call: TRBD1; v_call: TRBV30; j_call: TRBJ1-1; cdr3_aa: CAWSFGAGGLNTEAFF